The subject of this entry is one TCR beta chain. The target of this receptor is not known. One base away there is no much larger clone; base qualities are not given. This record comes from a study of blood T cell repertoires in COVID-19 (dated by TCRdb to the early 2020s). For the study in its entirety: Samples from collaborators originated in the United States, Italy and Spain and spanned both the acute and convalescent phases of COVID-19. The prospective study material was composed of cDNA or gDNA derived from T cells, B-cell-depleted T cells, or PBMCs. Subjects who had been exposed to COVID-19, were actively infected with it, or had recovered from it provided the deeply sampled blood TCRbeta repertoires that made up the dataset. The repertoires were made available in a free public database intended to serve as a resource for research on the immune response to SARS-CoV-2. Samples came from the ongoing ImmuneRACE study (first 160 participants) plus 1,254 subjects from 6 global collaborators. Sample metadata almost always included a de-identified subject ID, COVID-19 status, age in years and sex. Where available, HLA class I and class II types were obtained from metadata supplied by the sample provider rather than from assay-based typing.

TCRbeta CDR3 regions were amplified from genomic DNA by means of the immunoSEQ Assay, a bias-controlled multiplex PCR. For the original study's pipeline: Nucleated cell counts per sample were estimated from amplification of reference gene primers within the assay. To quantify the absolute abundance of each unique TCRbeta CDR3 rearrangement, sequence reads were collapsed and filtered. Productive Simpson clonality was computed per sample as the square root of Simpson's diversity index over productive rearrangements. TCRdb stores this immuneACCESS table with in-frame sequences only. Part of the clones is absent; in the studies checked, under half of the shortfall reflects unresolved V genes, and no reason is known for the rest. Clonal size and the V and J genes are those of that table, whereas D and trimming came from the DNA. Here the sample has roughly 120,000 clones; around 68% occur a single time. Of the sample, around 8% is held by the ten largest clones.

Whole blood was collected in K2EDTA tubes by collaborating institutions according to the institutions' own protocols. For TCRbeta analysis, collaborators shipped samples in one of three forms: frozen whole blood, isolated PBMCs, or DNA extracted from either of those sample types. Its CDR3 holds 14 amino acids, cysteine through phenylalanine. Kept here is only the CDR3 DNA, which spans 42 bases and is read in frame from base 1. The germline V gene specifies SGHVS as CDR1 and FQNEAQ as CDR2. The germline ends are 15 bases apart after V is trimmed by 5 bases and J by 7 bases. Beyond this particular receptor, the publication reports: The quantity of clinical and demographic metadata differed by source and by participant and was supplied without curation.

This receptor was taken from a woman in her sixties or seventies with acute or convalescent COVID-19. Sequences were obtained from peripheral blood. Here the chain combines TRBV7-8 and TRBJ1-5; a tentative D call is TRBD1 (6 bases match). CDR3 loop: CASSPEGGQQPQHF. The DNA sequence is as follows: TGTGCCAGCAGCCCAGAGGGGGGGCAACAGCCCCAGCATTTT.